The rows below give T cell receptor beta chains drawn from one sample of a study of blood T cell repertoires in COVID-19. Produced via immunoSEQ multiplex PCR; TCRdb's table is partial and in-frame only. The sample carries over 90,000 clones, around 90% recorded once. The sample taken for sequencing was peripheral blood. These receptors were collected from a woman between 70 and 85 years old with acute or convalescent COVID-19. CDR3s include the opening cysteine and the closing phenylalanine or tryptophan. Each record gives: J gene, clone size, D gene, V gene, CDR3 protein, CDR3 DNA. D genes are given only for firm matches. Clone size is stated in some rows and not others, as once, few, many or a class when expanded.

j_gene: TRBJ2-5
abundance: .
d_gene: TRBD2
v_gene: TRBV5-5
CDR3aa: CASSPGLAGAGETQYF
CDR3nt: TGTGCCAGCAGCCCAGGACTAGCGGGAGCCGGTGAGACCCAGTACTTC

j_gene: TRBJ2-1
abundance: .
d_gene: TRBD2
v_gene: TRBV4-2
CDR3aa: CASSQVRAPAGGYNEQFF
CDR3nt: TGTGCCAGCAGCCAAGTGAGGGCCCCGGCGGGGGGGTACAATGAGCAGTTCTTC

j_gene: TRBJ1-4
abundance: .
d_gene: .
v_gene: TRBV14
CDR3aa: CASSQGLGANEKLFF
CDR3nt: TGTGCCAGCAGCCAAGGTCTAGGGGCTAATGAAAAACTGTTTTTT

j_gene: TRBJ2-5
abundance: .
d_gene: TRBD1
v_gene: TRBV24-1
CDR3aa: CATSDPTTGAVGKTQYF
CDR3nt: TGTGCCACCAGTGACCCCACGACAGGGGCGGTCGGTAAGACCCAGTACTTC

j_gene: TRBJ1-2
abundance: .
d_gene: TRBD1
v_gene: TRBV12-3/TRBV12-4
CDR3aa: CASLGDSNYGYTF
CDR3nt: TGTGCCAGTCTAGGGGACAGTAACTATGGCTACACCTTC

j_gene: TRBJ2-1
abundance: .
d_gene: TRBD2
v_gene: TRBV18
CDR3aa: CASSPISGRSNEQFF
CDR3nt: TGTGCCAGCTCACCGATCAGCGGGAGGTCCAATGAGCAGTTCTTC

j_gene: TRBJ2-2
abundance: .
d_gene: .
v_gene: TRBV28
CDR3aa: CASSLVLAFRGGELFF
CDR3nt: TGTGCCAGCAGTTTAGTTCTAGCCTTTCGAGGAGGGGAGCTGTTTTTT

j_gene: TRBJ2-1
abundance: .
d_gene: TRBD1
v_gene: TRBV27
CDR3aa: CASRPDRGLSYNEQFF
CDR3nt: TGTGCCAGCAGGCCAGACAGGGGGCTCTCCTACAATGAGCAGTTCTTC

j_gene: TRBJ1-1
abundance: few
d_gene: TRBD1
v_gene: TRBV7-9
CDR3aa: CASSLTRQGLGTEAFF
CDR3nt: TGTGCCAGCAGCTTAACGAGACAGGGGTTGGGGACTGAAGCTTTCTTT

j_gene: TRBJ2-3
abundance: .
d_gene: .
v_gene: TRBV29-1
CDR3aa: CSAQLATDTQYF
CDR3nt: TGCAGCGCCCAGCTAGCAACAGATACGCAGTATTTT

j_gene: TRBJ1-3
abundance: .
d_gene: .
v_gene: TRBV5-1
CDR3aa: CASSSQGSGNTIYF
CDR3nt: TGCGCCAGCAGTTCACAGGGTTCTGGAAACACCATATATTTT

j_gene: TRBJ1-4
abundance: once
d_gene: .
v_gene: TRBV7-2
CDR3aa: CASSLWGGPNEKLFF
CDR3nt: TGTGCCAGCAGCTTATGGGGGGGCCCTAATGAAAAACTGTTTTTT

j_gene: TRBJ2-3
abundance: .
d_gene: .
v_gene: TRBV14
CDR3aa: CASSQIFSGGYTQYF
CDR3nt: TGTGCCAGCAGCCAAATTTTTAGCGGTGGTTATACGCAGTATTTT

j_gene: TRBJ2-3
abundance: .
d_gene: .
v_gene: TRBV19
CDR3aa: CASSPGAGKRVADTQYF
CDR3nt: TGTGCCAGTTCCCCCGGGGCGGGGAAAAGAGTCGCAGATACGCAGTATTTT

j_gene: TRBJ2-5
abundance: .
d_gene: .
v_gene: TRBV7-9
CDR3aa: CASSDGVTEQETQYF
CDR3nt: TGTGCCAGCAGCGACGGGGTGACGGAACAAGAGACCCAGTACTTC

j_gene: TRBJ1-1
abundance: .
d_gene: TRBD1
v_gene: TRBV28
CDR3aa: CASSFGGTGSTNTEAFF
CDR3nt: TGTGCCAGCAGTTTCGGAGGGACAGGGTCCACGAACACTGAAGCTTTCTTT

j_gene: TRBJ2-3
abundance: .
d_gene: TRBD1
v_gene: TRBV29-1
CDR3aa: CSVSTGGTDTQYF
CDR3nt: TGCAGCGTTTCCACAGGGGGGACAGATACGCAGTATTTT

j_gene: TRBJ1-6
abundance: .
d_gene: .
v_gene: TRBV27
CDR3aa: CASSLSRAPNNSPLHF
CDR3nt: TGTGCCAGCAGTTTATCCAGGGCCCCCAATAATTCACCCCTCCACTTT

j_gene: TRBJ2-7
abundance: few
d_gene: TRBD1
v_gene: TRBV27
CDR3aa: CASSGPRQGDSYEQYF
CDR3nt: TGTGCCAGCAGTGGCCCAAGGCAGGGGGATTCCTACGAGCAGTACTTC

j_gene: TRBJ1-6
abundance: .
d_gene: .
v_gene: TRBV7-9
CDR3aa: CASSSTENSPLHF
CDR3nt: TGTGCCAGCAGCTCGACAGAGAATTCACCCCTCCACTTT

j_gene: TRBJ1-2
abundance: .
d_gene: .
v_gene: TRBV7-9
CDR3aa: CASSPLPRQTSNYGYTF
CDR3nt: TGTGCCAGCAGCCCCTTACCCCGACAGACGAGTAACTATGGCTACACCTTC

j_gene: TRBJ2-3
abundance: .
d_gene: TRBD2
v_gene: TRBV28
CDR3aa: CASSLPSAGGWDTQYF
CDR3nt: TGTGCCAGCAGCCTACCCTCCGCGGGAGGGTGGGATACGCAGTATTTT

j_gene: TRBJ1-6
abundance: .
d_gene: .
v_gene: TRBV27
CDR3aa: CASSSREVNSPLHF
CDR3nt: TGTGCCAGCAGTAGCCGGGAAGTTAATTCACCCCTCCACTTT

j_gene: TRBJ1-5
abundance: .
d_gene: TRBD1
v_gene: TRBV3-1/TRBV3-2
CDR3aa: CASSQRQGGQPQHF
CDR3nt: TGTGCCAGCAGCCAAAGACAGGGGGGACAGCCCCAGCATTTT

j_gene: TRBJ2-4
abundance: .
d_gene: TRBD1
v_gene: TRBV7-9
CDR3aa: CASSLAGQGKNIQYF
CDR3nt: TGTGCCAGCAGCTTAGCGGGACAGGGCAAAAACATTCAGTACTTC

j_gene: TRBJ2-1
abundance: .
d_gene: TRBD2
v_gene: TRBV9
CDR3aa: CASSVRTSQGNEQFF
CDR3nt: TGTGCCAGCAGCGTGAGGACTAGCCAAGGGAATGAGCAGTTCTTC

j_gene: TRBJ1-1
abundance: .
d_gene: .
v_gene: TRBV2
CDR3aa: CASRDSVRNTEAFF
CDR3nt: TGTGCCAGCAGGGACAGTGTAAGGAACACTGAAGCTTTCTTT

j_gene: TRBJ1-1
abundance: .
d_gene: .
v_gene: TRBV28
CDR3aa: CASSFSGRAGLRNTEAFF
CDR3nt: TGTGCCAGCAGTTTCTCCGGCAGGGCAGGGCTTCGGAACACTGAAGCTTTCTTT

j_gene: TRBJ2-3
abundance: .
d_gene: .
v_gene: TRBV24-1
CDR3aa: CATSPGSTDTQYF
CDR3nt: TGTGCCACCAGTCCGGGTAGCACAGATACGCAGTATTTT

j_gene: TRBJ1-1
abundance: .
d_gene: .
v_gene: TRBV7-8
CDR3aa: CASSTDNRGGRYTEAFF
CDR3nt: TGTGCCAGCAGCACCGACAACCGGGGGGGAAGGTACACTGAAGCTTTCTTT

j_gene: TRBJ2-2
abundance: .
d_gene: .
v_gene: TRBV13
CDR3aa: CASSLGLLTGELFF
CDR3nt: TGTGCCAGCAGCTTAGGCCTTTTGACCGGGGAGCTGTTTTTT

j_gene: TRBJ2-1
abundance: .
d_gene: TRBD2
v_gene: TRBV5-1
CDR3aa: CASSRLAGVAGDEQFF
CDR3nt: TGCGCCAGCAGCAGGCTAGCGGGAGTTGCGGGCGATGAGCAGTTCTTC

j_gene: TRBJ1-2
abundance: once
d_gene: .
v_gene: TRBV14
CDR3aa: CASSQGPGYGYTF
CDR3nt: TGTGCCAGCAGCCAAGGACCGGGATATGGCTACACCTTC

j_gene: TRBJ1-5
abundance: .
d_gene: TRBD1
v_gene: TRBV27
CDR3aa: CASSFRGVNQPQHF
CDR3nt: TGTGCCAGCAGTTTCAGGGGGGTCAATCAGCCCCAGCATTTT

j_gene: TRBJ2-7
abundance: .
d_gene: .
v_gene: TRBV6-6
CDR3aa: CASSYSTGTVGEQYF
CDR3nt: TGTGCCAGCAGTTACTCGACCGGGACTGTTGGAGAGCAGTACTTC

j_gene: TRBJ1-2
abundance: .
d_gene: .
v_gene: TRBV6-1
CDR3aa: CASSDRDSYGYTF
CDR3nt: TGTGCCAGCAGTGACCGGGACTCCTATGGCTACACCTTC

j_gene: TRBJ1-5
abundance: .
d_gene: .
v_gene: TRBV6-6
CDR3aa: CASSYRDRHNQPQHF
CDR3nt: TGTGCCAGCAGTTACCGAGACAGACACAATCAGCCCCAGCATTTT

j_gene: TRBJ2-3
abundance: .
d_gene: .
v_gene: TRBV9
CDR3aa: CASSGGVQSTDTQYF
CDR3nt: TGTGCCAGCAGCGGGGGCGTCCAAAGCACAGATACGCAGTATTTT

j_gene: TRBJ2-3
abundance: once
d_gene: .
v_gene: TRBV28
CDR3aa: CASIPPRRTSTDTQYF
CDR3nt: TGTGCCAGCATCCCCCCCCGACGGACAAGCACAGATACGCAGTATTTT

j_gene: TRBJ2-1
abundance: .
d_gene: .
v_gene: TRBV28
CDR3aa: CASSPSGQNNEQFF
CDR3nt: TGTGCCAGCAGTCCCTCGGGACAAAACAATGAGCAGTTCTTC

j_gene: TRBJ1-3
abundance: .
d_gene: TRBD1
v_gene: TRBV6-6
CDR3aa: CASSYADRVGNTIYF
CDR3nt: TGTGCCAGCAGTTACGCGGACAGGGTCGGAAACACCATATATTTT

j_gene: TRBJ2-7
abundance: .
d_gene: .
v_gene: TRBV2
CDR3aa: CASTGAGYEQYF
CDR3nt: TGTGCCAGCACAGGGGCAGGTTACGAGCAGTACTTC

j_gene: TRBJ1-2
abundance: once
d_gene: .
v_gene: TRBV7-2
CDR3aa: CASSSEFGGRSYGYTF
CDR3nt: TGTGCCAGCAGCTCCGAGTTCGGGGGGCGCAGCTATGGCTACACCTTC

j_gene: TRBJ2-3
abundance: .
d_gene: TRBD1
v_gene: TRBV2
CDR3aa: CASSLTGGTDTQYF
CDR3nt: TGTGCCAGCAGTCTAACAGGGGGCACAGATACGCAGTATTTT

j_gene: TRBJ1-1
abundance: .
d_gene: .
v_gene: TRBV11-2
CDR3aa: CASSAGGSYTEAFF
CDR3nt: TGTGCCAGCAGCGCGGGGGGCAGCTACACTGAAGCTTTCTTT